This T cell receptor (beta chain) was documented in a study of blood T cell repertoires in COVID-19. Looking at the study overall: Samples representing acute and convalescent COVID-19 were sourced from the United States, Italy and Spain. Sources were T cells, B-cell-depleted T cells, or PBMCs; the material itself was cDNA or gDNA.

Assay: immunoSEQ multiplex PCR; the TCRdb copy retains only in-frame clones and omits some. The sample consists of about 95,000 clones, approximately 91% of them appearing once. One Seattle source followed patients from active infection through their disease course. Germline CDR1 reads SGHTA; CDR2 reads FQGNSA. The length of the CDR3 is 17 residues. The germline V and J ends were trimmed by 5 bases and 5 bases, with 22 bases remaining between them. This clone has a single count. This chain connects TRBV7-2 to TRBJ2-1; tentatively, D is TRBD1 (6 bases). Sequenced: peripheral blood. The clonotype comes from a man in his sixties with COVID-19, enrolled during active disease. This chain's CDR3 is CASSLQGWGSKNNEQFF. The CDR3 DNA reads as TGTGCCAGCAGCCTCCAGGGGTGGGGTTCGAAAAACAATGAGCAGTTCTTC.